The 21 T cell receptor beta chains presented below share a single source sample, sequenced in a study of cytomegalovirus exposure and HLA in healthy donors. The PCR contained 60 Vbeta and 13 Jbeta primers. Method: immunoSEQ multiplex PCR; TCRdb's copy keeps in-frame clones and lacks some. This table has 200,000 to 250,000 clones, around 80% appearing once. Sequenced: PBMCs. The receptors stem from a middle-aged woman in good health and CMV-seropositive.

This sequence joins TRBV4-1 and TRBJ1-4; TRBD1 is a possible D gene (6 bases). Per the germline V gene, CDR1 is MGHRA and CDR2 is YSYEKL. V was pared by 6 bases and J by 8 bases, with 22 bases between. The CDR3 consists of 16 residues. The CDR3 bases are TGCGCCAGCAGACTGACCCGACAGGCCCTTAGGGAAAAACTGTTTTTT. Its translation: CASRLTRQALREKLFF.

J is TRBJ2-1 and V is TRBV25-1, with TRBD2 matching 10 bases. CDR1 and CDR2 from the germline V gene are MGHDK and SYGVNS. The CDR3 length is 15 residues. V shed 5 bases, J shed 9 bases, and the junction held 10 bases outside the gene matches. CDR3 nucleotides: TGTGCCAGCAGTTTGGTAGCGGGAGGCGGTCTTGAGCAGTTCTTC. Its translation: CASSLVAGGGLEQFF.

A single count supports this clone. The chain combines TRBV6-5 with TRBJ1-1; 9 bases map to TRBD1. After removal of 0 bases from V and 4 bases from J, the junction contained 0 bases not matched to a gene. Looked up from germline, CDR1 is MNHEY and CDR2 is SVGAGI. The CDR3 runs 14 residues. The CDR3 DNA reads as TGTGCCAGCAGTTACTCGGGACAGGGCACTGAAGCTTTCTTT. Its translation: CASSYSGQGTEAFF.

On this clone itself: This sample also contains other DNA sequences that code for the same CDR3. V usage is TRBV10-3 and J usage is TRBJ2-2, with D possibly TRBD2 on 5 matching bases. The CDR3 has 16 residues. V was trimmed by 6 bases and J by 4 bases, leaving 18 bases between them. Germline CDR1 reads ENHRY; CDR2 reads SYGVKD. CDR3 protein: CAISPGLGEATGELFF. The CDR3 nucleotides are TGTGCCATCAGCCCTGGGCTCGGGGAAGCCACCGGGGAGCTGTTTTTT.

Comment on this clone: Its ends do not fully match the called genes, so a read error is possible. The sample has other DNA sequences that encode this CDR3 too. The rearrangement uses TRBV6-5 and TRBJ2-7; 10 nucleotides align to TRBD2. CDR3 length: 16 amino acids. Germline V gives CDR1 MNHEY, CDR2 SVGAGI. DNA for the CDR3: TGCGCCAGCAGTTATAGGCTAGCGGGAGAAAGATCCGAGCAGTACTTC. Translated, it gives CASSYRLAGERSEQYF.

The chain recombines TRBV9 with TRBJ2-3; 7 positions agree with TRBD1. Per germline, CDR1 SGDLS and CDR2 YYNGEE. The CDR3 is made up of 15 amino acids. J gave up 4 bases and V 2 bases, and 7 bases lay outside the gene matches. CDR3 sequence reads: CASSVLPTGADTQYF. The CDR3 region has the DNA TGTGCCAGCAGCGTCCTACCCACAGGGGCAGATACGCAGTATTTT.

The chain carries TRBV6-5 and TRBJ1-1; D not certain. CDR1 and CDR2 from the germline V gene are MNHEY and SVGAGI. V was shortened by 8 bases and J by 3 bases, with 7 bases between the two germline ends. The CDR3 sequence is 11 residues long. This CDR3 is CASLGDTEAFF. Here the CDR3 DNA reads TGTGCCAGCCTTGGAGACACTGAAGCTTTCTTT.

The chain uses TRBV5-1 and TRBJ2-3, with 8 bases aligning to TRBD1. V gave up 3 bases and J gave up 5 bases; unmatched junction bases: 8. The CDR3 has 15 residues. The germline gives CDR1 SGHRS, CDR2 YFSETQ. CDR3 sequence reads: CASSSGQGAGDTQYF. The CDR3 nucleotides are TGCGCCAGCAGCTCCGGACAGGGAGCGGGAGATACGCAGTATTTT.

This clone was found once. The gene calls are TRBV30 and TRBJ2-3; a weak D match, TRBD1 (6 bases). Germline CDR1 is GTSNPN and CDR2 is SVGIG (reference sequence). Trimming left V 7 bases short and J 2 bases short, with 13 bases between. The CDR3 loop spans 13 amino acids. The CDR3 protein is CAFRTENTDTQYF. The DNA for the CDR3 is TGTGCCTTCCGGACAGAAAACACAGATACGCAGTATTTT.

The chain recombines TRBV6-6 with TRBJ2-7, with 7 positions matching TRBD2. Germline CDR1 reads MNHNY; CDR2 reads SVGAGI (reference sequence). The CDR3 consists of 12 residues. V lost 6 bases and J lost 7; bases outside the gene matches: 6. DNA for the CDR3: TGTGCCAGCAGCCTAGCGGACTGGGAGCAGTACTTC. Its protein is CASSLADWEQYF.

The rearrangement joins TRBV6-1 to TRBJ2-5; D is unresolved. The germline CDR1 and CDR2 sequences are MNHNS and SASEGT. The CDR3 has 16 amino acids. V gave up 2 bases and J gave up 0 bases, with 13 bases separating them. CDR3 DNA sequence: TGTGCCAGCAGTGAATGGGCTTCCCAGTACCAAGAGACCCAGTACTTC. Translation gives CASSEWASQYQETQYF.

The chain is built from TRBV5-4 and TRBJ2-7, with a possible D match to TRBD1 (5 bases). There are 14 residues in the CDR3. V dropped 4 bases and J dropped 5 bases, with 16 bases sitting between them. Per the germline V gene, CDR1 is SGHNT and CDR2 is YYREEE (reference sequence). The CDR3 spells CASSRAGSTHEQYF. The CDR3 region has the DNA TGTGCCAGCAGCCGGGCAGGGTCTACACACGAGCAGTACTTC.

The sample holds a few counts of this clone. V usage is TRBV7-2 and J usage is TRBJ2-7; 7 bases map to TRBD2. Germline V gene lookup returns CDR1 SGHTA and CDR2 FQGNSA. CDR3 size: 15 residues. After removal of 5 bases from V and 7 bases from J, the junction contained 14 bases not matched to a gene. The chain's CDR3 is CASSRGGAGDGEQYF. The CDR3 DNA reads as TGTGCCAGCAGCCGGGGAGGGGCGGGAGACGGTGAGCAGTACTTC.

The chain uses TRBV6-1 and TRBJ2-2; a weak D match, TRBD1 (7 bases). The germline gives CDR1 MNHNS, CDR2 SASEGT. The CDR3 has 15 amino acids. Trimming pared 3 bases from V and 5 bases from J, leaving 13 bases between. The CDR3 loop is CASSDGGTVTGELFF. The CDR3 DNA sequence: TGTGCCAGCAGTGATGGGGGGACAGTTACCGGGGAGCTGTTTTTT.

This clone was detected once. The genes are TRBV30 and TRBJ1-4; the D gene is possibly TRBD1 (6 bases). V dropped 2 bases and J dropped 7 bases, with 17 bases sitting between them. Germline lookup yields CDR1 GTSNPN and CDR2 SVGIG (reference sequence). The CDR3 is made up of 15 amino acids. This CDR3 is CAWSYRGAGSEKLFF. The CDR3 DNA sequence: TGTGCCTGGAGTTACCGGGGGGCGGGAAGTGAAAAACTGTTTTTT.

The table lists this clone with a count of one. The chain carries TRBV10-3 and TRBJ1-1, with 9 bases aligning to TRBD1. Per the germline V gene, CDR1 is ENHRY and CDR2 is SYGVKD. The junction had 7 bases not matched to a gene; V was cut back by 10 bases and J by 7 bases. The CDR3 loop spans 12 amino acids. CDR3 residues: CASRDRENEAFF. In DNA, the CDR3 is TGTGCCAGCCGGGACAGGGAAAATGAAGCTTTCTTT.

This rearrangement joins TRBV28 to TRBJ1-1; D unresolved. The CDR3 has 16 residues. Trimming removed 5 bases from V and 7 bases from J, with 23 bases in between. Per the germline V gene, CDR1 is MDHEN and CDR2 is SYDVKM. The CDR3 is CASSPSPIITAGEAFF. In nucleotides, the CDR3 is TGTGCCAGCAGTCCTTCCCCGATAATCACGGCGGGTGAAGCTTTCTTT.

V usage is TRBV28 and J usage is TRBJ1-2; no clear D. CDR3 length equals 13 residues. The germline V gene encodes CDR1 MDHEN and CDR2 SYDVKM. Trimming cost V 6 bases and J 4 bases, with 12 bases left between them. For the CDR3, the DNA is TGTGCCAGCAGCGAAAGTGCGGTCTATGGCTACACCTTC. This encodes CASSESAVYGYTF.

The gene calls are TRBV9 and TRBJ2-1; no clear D gene. Trimming took 0 bases from V and 0 from J, leaving 13 bases between them. CDR1 and CDR2 from the germline V gene are SGDLS and YYNGEE. The length of the CDR3 is 17 residues. The CDR3 reads CASSVVSPLSSYNEQFF. The CDR3 DNA follows: TGTGCCAGCAGCGTAGTTTCCCCGCTGAGCTCCTACAATGAGCAGTTCTTC.

V gene TRBV5-1 combines with J gene TRBJ1-5; D gene ambiguous. Germline V gene lookup returns CDR1 SGHRS and CDR2 YFSETQ. The CDR3 is 15 residues long. Deletions cut 4 bases from V and 0 bases from J, with 11 bases between. This CDR3 is CASSRGGNSNQPQHF. The CDR3 coding sequence is TGCGCCAGCAGCCGGGGAGGTAATAGCAATCAGCCCCAGCATTTT.

This clone has only a few counts. The chain combines TRBV6-5 with TRBJ2-2, with D perhaps matching TRBD1 (6 bases). From germline, CDR1 is MNHEY and CDR2 SVGAGI. This CDR3 is built from 14 residues. The V end was cut by 7 bases, the J end by 1 base, with 10 bases between. The CDR3 nucleotides read TGTGCCAGCAAAAAGGGACAGAACACCGGGGAGCTGTTTTTT. It encodes CASKKGQNTGELFF.